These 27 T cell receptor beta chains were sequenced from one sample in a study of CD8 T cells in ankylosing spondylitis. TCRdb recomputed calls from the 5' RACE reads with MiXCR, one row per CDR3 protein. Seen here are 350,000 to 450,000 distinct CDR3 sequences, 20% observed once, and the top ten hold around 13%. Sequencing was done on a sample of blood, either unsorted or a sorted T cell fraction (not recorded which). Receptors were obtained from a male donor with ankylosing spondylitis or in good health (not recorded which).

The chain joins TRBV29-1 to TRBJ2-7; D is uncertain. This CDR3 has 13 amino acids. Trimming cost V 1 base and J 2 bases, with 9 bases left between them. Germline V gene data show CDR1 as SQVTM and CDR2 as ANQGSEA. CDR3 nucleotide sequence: TGCAGCGTTGAAGTTGCCACCCCCTACGAGCAGTACTTC. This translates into CSVEVATPYEQYF.

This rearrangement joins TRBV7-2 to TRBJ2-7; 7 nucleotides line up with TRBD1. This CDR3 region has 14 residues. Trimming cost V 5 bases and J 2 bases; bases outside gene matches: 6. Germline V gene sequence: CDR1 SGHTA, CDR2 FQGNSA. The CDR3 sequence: CASSTYGQAYEQYF. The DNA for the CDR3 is TGTGCCAGCAGCACCTATGGACAGGCCTACGAGCAGTACTTC.

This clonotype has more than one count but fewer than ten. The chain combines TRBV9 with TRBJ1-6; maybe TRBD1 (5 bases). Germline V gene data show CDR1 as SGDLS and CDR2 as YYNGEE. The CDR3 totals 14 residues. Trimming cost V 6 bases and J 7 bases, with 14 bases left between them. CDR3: CASTPGLENSPLHF. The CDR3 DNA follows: TGTGCCAGCACCCCAGGGTTAGAGAATTCACCCCTCCACTTT. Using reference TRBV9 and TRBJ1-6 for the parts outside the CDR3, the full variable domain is DSGVTQTPKHLITATGQRVTLRCSPRSGDLSVYWYQQSLDQGLQFLIQYYNGEERAKGNILERFSAQQFPDLHSELNLSSLELGDSALYFCASTPGLENSPLHFGNGTRLTVT.

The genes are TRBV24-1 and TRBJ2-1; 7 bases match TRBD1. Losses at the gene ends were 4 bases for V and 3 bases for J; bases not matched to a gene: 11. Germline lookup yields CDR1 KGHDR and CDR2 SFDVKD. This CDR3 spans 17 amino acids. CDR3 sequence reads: CATSDPRQGVDYNEQFF. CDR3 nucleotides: TGTGCCACCAGTGACCCCAGACAGGGTGTAGACTACAATGAGCAGTTCTTC.

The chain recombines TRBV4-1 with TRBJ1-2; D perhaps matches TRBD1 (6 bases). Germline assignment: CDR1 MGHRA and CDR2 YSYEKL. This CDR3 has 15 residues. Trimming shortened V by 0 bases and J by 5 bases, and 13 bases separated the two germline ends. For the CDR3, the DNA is TGCGCCAGCAGCCAAGAAGGGGGTCAGGGATATGGCTACACCTTC. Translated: CASSQEGGQGYGYTF.

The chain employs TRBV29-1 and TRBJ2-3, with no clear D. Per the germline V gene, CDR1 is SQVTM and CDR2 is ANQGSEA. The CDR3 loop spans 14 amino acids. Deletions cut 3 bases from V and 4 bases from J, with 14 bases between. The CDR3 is CSVDEWVVADTQYF. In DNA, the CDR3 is TGCAGCGTTGACGAGTGGGTGGTAGCAGATACGCAGTATTTT.

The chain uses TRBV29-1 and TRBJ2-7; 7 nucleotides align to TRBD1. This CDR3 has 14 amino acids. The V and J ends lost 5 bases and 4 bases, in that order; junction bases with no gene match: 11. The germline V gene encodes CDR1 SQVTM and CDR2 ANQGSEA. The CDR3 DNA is TGCAGCGTTTCTTGGGACAGAAGCCCTTACGAGCAGTACTTC. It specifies CSVSWDRSPYEQYF.

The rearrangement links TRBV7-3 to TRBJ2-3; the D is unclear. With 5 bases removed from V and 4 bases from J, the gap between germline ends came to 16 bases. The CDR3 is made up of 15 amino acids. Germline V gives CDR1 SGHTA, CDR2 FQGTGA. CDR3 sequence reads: CASSPGFSRPDTQYF. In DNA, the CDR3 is TGTGCCAGCAGCCCTGGGTTTAGTCGGCCAGATACGCAGTATTTT.

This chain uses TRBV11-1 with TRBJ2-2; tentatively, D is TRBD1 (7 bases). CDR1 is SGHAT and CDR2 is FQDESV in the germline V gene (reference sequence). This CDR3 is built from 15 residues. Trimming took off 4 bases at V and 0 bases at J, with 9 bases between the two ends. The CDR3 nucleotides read TGTGCCAGCAGCTCAGGGGGGCCGAACACCGGGGAGCTGTTTTTT. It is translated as CASSSGGPNTGELFF. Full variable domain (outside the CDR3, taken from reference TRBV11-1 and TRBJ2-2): EAEVAQSPRYKITEKSQAVAFWCDPISGHATLYWYRQILGQGPELLVQFQDESVVDDSQLPKDRFSAERLKGVDSTLKIQPAELGDSAMYLCASSSGGPNTGELFFGEGSRLTVL.

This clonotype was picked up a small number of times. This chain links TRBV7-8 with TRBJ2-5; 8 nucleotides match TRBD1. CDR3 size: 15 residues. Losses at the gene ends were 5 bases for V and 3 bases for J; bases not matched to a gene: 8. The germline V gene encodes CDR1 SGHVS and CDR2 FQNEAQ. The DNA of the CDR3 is TGTGCCAGCAGCGAACCGGGACAGGAAAAAGAGACCCAGTACTTC. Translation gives CASSEPGQEKETQYF.

The chain's CDR3 is CASSSLTSGFADTQYF. The CDR3 region has the DNA TGTGCCAGCAGCTCATTGACTAGCGGGTTCGCAGATACGCAGTATTTT. The chain recombines TRBV5-5 with TRBJ2-3; 10 nucleotides agree with TRBD2. J was trimmed by 4 bases and V by 3 bases; bases with no gene match: 8. Germline CDR1 is SGHKS and CDR2 is YYEKEE (reference sequence). This CDR3 is 16 amino acids long. Full variable domain (rest looked up from reference TRBV5-5 and TRBJ2-3): DAGVTQSPTHLIKTRGQQVTLRCSPISGHKSVSWYQQVLGQGPQFIFQYYEKEERGRGNFPDRFSARQFPNYSSELNVNALLLGDSALYLCASSSLTSGFADTQYFGPGTRLTVL.

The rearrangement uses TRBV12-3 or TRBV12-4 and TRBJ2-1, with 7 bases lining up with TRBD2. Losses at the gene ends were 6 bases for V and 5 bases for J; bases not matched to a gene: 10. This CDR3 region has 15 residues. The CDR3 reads CASSPSGGRHNEQFF. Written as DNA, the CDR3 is TGTGCCAGCAGCCCCTCGGGGGGTCGGCACAATGAGCAGTTCTTC.

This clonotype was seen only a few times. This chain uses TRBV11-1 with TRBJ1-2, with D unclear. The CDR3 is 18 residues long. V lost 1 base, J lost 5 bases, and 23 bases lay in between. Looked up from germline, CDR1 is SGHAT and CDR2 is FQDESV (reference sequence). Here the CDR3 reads CASSLDVQTINAGYGYTF. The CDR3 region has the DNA TGTGCCAGCAGCTTAGATGTCCAGACAATAAACGCCGGGTATGGCTACACCTTC.

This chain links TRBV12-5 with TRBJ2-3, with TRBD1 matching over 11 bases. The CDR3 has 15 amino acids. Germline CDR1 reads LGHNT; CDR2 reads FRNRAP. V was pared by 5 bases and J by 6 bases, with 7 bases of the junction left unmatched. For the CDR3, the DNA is TGTGCTAGTGGTCCTGGGGACAGGGGGAATGATACGCAGTATTTT. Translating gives CASGPGDRGNDTQYF.

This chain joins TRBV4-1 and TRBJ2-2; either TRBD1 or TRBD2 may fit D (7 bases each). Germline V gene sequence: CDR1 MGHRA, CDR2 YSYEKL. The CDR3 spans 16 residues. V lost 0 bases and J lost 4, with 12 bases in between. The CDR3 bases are TGCGCCAGCAGCCAAGATTCCAGGGGGGGCACCGGGGAGCTGTTTTTT. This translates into CASSQDSRGGTGELFF.

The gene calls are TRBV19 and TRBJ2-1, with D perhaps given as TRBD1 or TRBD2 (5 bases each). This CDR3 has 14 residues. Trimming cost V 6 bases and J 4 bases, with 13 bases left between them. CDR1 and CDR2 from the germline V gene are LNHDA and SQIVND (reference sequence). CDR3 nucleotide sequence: TGTGCCAGTAGCCCGACAGCGGATTACAATGAGCAGTTCTTC. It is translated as CASSPTADYNEQFF.

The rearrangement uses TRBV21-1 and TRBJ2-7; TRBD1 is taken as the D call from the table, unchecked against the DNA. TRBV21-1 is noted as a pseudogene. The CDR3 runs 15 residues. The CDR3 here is CASSNGDRDSYEQYF. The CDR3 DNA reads TGTGCCAGCAGCAATGGGGACAGGGACTCCTACGAGCAGTACTTC.

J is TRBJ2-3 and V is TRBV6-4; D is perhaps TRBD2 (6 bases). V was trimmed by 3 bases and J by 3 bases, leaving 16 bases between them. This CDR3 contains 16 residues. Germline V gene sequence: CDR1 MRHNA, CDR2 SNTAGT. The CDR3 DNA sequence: TGTGCCAGCAGTGAGTTCGGCGGGACCCTGACAGATACGCAGTATTTT. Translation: CASSEFGGTLTDTQYF.

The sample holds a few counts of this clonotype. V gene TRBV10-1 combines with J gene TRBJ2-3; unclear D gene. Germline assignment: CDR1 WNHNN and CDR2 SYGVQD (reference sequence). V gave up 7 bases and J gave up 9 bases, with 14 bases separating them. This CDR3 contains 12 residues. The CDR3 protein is CASMRPVGTQYF. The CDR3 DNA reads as TGCGCCAGCATGCGACCAGTTGGAACGCAGTATTTT.

CDR3 DNA: TGTGCCAGCAGTGAGACTAGCGGGGGGGAGGAGGTGCAGTTCTTC. This encodes CASSETSGGEEVQFF. The V call is TRBV6-1, the J call TRBJ2-1; 14 bases map to TRBD2. The V and J ends lost 3 bases and 12 bases, in that order; junction bases with no gene match: 7. CDR1 is MNHNS, CDR2 SASEGT, per germline. The CDR3 has 15 amino acids.

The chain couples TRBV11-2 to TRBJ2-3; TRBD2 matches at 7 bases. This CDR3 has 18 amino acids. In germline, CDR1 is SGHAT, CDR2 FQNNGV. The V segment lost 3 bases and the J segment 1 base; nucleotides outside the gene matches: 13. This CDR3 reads CASSFFAGEPKGTDTQYF. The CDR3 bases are TGTGCCAGCAGCTTCTTTGCGGGGGAGCCGAAAGGCACAGATACGCAGTATTTT.

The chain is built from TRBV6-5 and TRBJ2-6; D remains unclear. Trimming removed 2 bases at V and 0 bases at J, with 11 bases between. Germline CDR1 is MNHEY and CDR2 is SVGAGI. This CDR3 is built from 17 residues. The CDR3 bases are TGTGCCAGCAGTTACGCACGGATTTCCTCTGGGGCCAACGTCCTGACTTTC. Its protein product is CASSYARISSGANVLTF.

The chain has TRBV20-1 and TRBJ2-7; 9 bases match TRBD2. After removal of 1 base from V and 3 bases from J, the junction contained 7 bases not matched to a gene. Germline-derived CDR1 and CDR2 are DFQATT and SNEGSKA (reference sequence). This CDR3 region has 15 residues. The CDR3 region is CSARGKRGDYYEQYF. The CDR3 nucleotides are TGCAGTGCTAGAGGGAAGCGGGGGGACTACTACGAGCAGTACTTC.

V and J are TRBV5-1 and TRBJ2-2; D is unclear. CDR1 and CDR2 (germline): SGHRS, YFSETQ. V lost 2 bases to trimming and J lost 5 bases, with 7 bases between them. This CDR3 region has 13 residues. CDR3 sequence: CASSFEGTGELFF. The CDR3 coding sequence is TGCGCCAGCAGCTTCGAAGGGACCGGGGAGCTGTTTTTT.

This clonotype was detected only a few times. CDR3 amino acids: CASSLEEANYGYTF. In DNA form, the CDR3 reads TGTGCCAGCAGCTTAGAGGAAGCTAACTATGGCTACACCTTC. The chain has TRBV7-9 and TRBJ1-2; D remains ambiguous. The CDR3 loop spans 14 amino acids. Germline values: CDR1 SEHNR, CDR2 FQNEAQ (reference sequence). The V end lost 1 base, the J end lost 0 bases, and 6 bases lay between the germline ends. Using reference TRBV7-9 and TRBJ1-2 for the parts outside the CDR3, the full variable domain is DTGVSQNPRHKITKRGQNVTFRCDPISEHNRLYWYRQTLGQGPEFLTYFQNEAQLEKSRLLSDRFSAERPKGSFSTLEIQRTEQGDSAMYLCASSLEEANYGYTFGSGTRLTVV.

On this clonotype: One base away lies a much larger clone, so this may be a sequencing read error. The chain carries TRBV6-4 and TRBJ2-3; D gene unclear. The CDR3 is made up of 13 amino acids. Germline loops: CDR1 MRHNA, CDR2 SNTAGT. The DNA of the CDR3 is TGTACCAGCAGTGACTCCCCCACAGATACGCAGTATTTT. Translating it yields CTSSDSPTDTQYF.

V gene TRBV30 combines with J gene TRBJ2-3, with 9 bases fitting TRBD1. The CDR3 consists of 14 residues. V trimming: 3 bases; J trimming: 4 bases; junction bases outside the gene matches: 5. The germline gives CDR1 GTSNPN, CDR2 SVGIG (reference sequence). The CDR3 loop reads CAWSLGQGADTQYF. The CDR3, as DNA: TGTGCCTGGAGCCTGGGACAGGGAGCAGATACGCAGTATTTT.